The text below deals with one T cell receptor beta chain. No antigen is known for it. The sample holds no much larger clone one base away, and base qualities are not on file. To sequence the TCRbeta CDR3 region, genomic DNA was isolated from the sorted cells. The immunoSEQ Assay was used to sequence the TCRbeta CDR3 regions. TCRdb carries this immuneACCESS record with in-frame sequences only. Its versions omit some clonotypes, under half of them owing to an unresolved V gene in the studies checked, with the rest unexplained. A total of more than 65,000 clones appear in this sample, around 84% of them only once. The ten largest clones take up just under 2.5% of the sample. These data originate in a study of OX40 agonist ivuxolimab in advanced cancers. Study-wide context: Ivuxolimab, which targeted the costimulatory receptor OX40 (CD134), was an agonistic, fully human IgG2 monoclonal antibody. Three dose-escalation patients achieved partial responses, one with hepatocellular carcinoma and two with cutaneous melanoma. Peripheral TCRbeta sequencing was intended to test whether TCR sequence diversity was altered and clonal T-cell expansion was caused by ivuxolimab. Intravenous ivuxolimab was administered to patients every 2 weeks at six dose levels: 0.01, 0.1, 0.3, 1.5, 3 and 10 mg/kg. In the dose-escalation cohort, over 65% of patients were male, and the mean age was approximately 64 years, with a range of about 23 to 90. The paper covers the monotherapy dose-escalation part of the phase I ivuxolimab trial, which included N ≈ 57 patients. Of the approximately 50 dose-escalation patients, hepatocellular carcinoma was present in 19, melanoma in roughly 15, renal cell carcinoma in 9 and head and neck cancer in 9. Prior anti-PD-1, anti-PD-L1 or anti-CTLA-4 therapy was permitted, and about two fifths of dose-escalation patients had received checkpoint inhibitors.

Patients with autoimmune disease history or receiving systemic immunosuppression were excluded from the trial. Peripheral blood for TCR sequencing was collected from all dose cohorts at baseline, on cycle 4 day 1, and on cycle 7 day 1. The samples were taken from a phase I, first-in-human, multicenter, open-label dose-escalation trial of ivuxolimab. Adults with locally advanced or metastatic head and neck squamous cell, hepatocellular, melanoma or renal cell carcinoma were enrolled in the trial. Before TCR sequencing, CD4+ T cells and CD8+ T cells from peripheral blood were sorted into separate populations. What the study reported, not specific to this receptor: Partial responders in the 0.1-3.0 mg/kg groups had among the lowest normalized peripheral clonal expansion, especially among CD8+ T cells. Low levels of normalized T-cell clonal expansion were also seen in some nonresponding patients. After ivuxolimab, more expanded clones were found on average in CD8+ T cells than in CD4+ T cells. The antigen specificity of the peripheral T cells that underwent clonal expansion was not determined. At doses of 0.1 to 3.0 mg/kg, clonal expansion of both CD4+ and CD8+ T cells in blood was seen between baseline and week 6.

CDR1 and CDR2 are drawn from the germline V gene: SGHVS, FNYEAQ. Taken from cysteine to phenylalanine, the CDR3 has 15 residues. The read is trimmed to its CDR3 DNA, 45 bases read in frame from base 1. The V and J ends are trimmed by 4 bases and 3 bases, leaving 15 bases between them. This specimen consisted of CD4+ or CD8+ T cells sorted from blood, obtained in a trial of the OX40 agonist ivuxolimab. The clonotype was recovered from an adult with an advanced solid tumor such as melanoma, head and neck, liver or kidney cancer. The chain is made from TRBV7-6 and TRBJ2-5; the D gene is possibly TRBD1 or TRBD2, with 5 bases matching each. This receptor carries the CDR3 CASSSPAGAKETQYF. Here is the DNA: TGTGCCAGCAGCTCCCCAGCCGGGGCTAAAGAGACCCAGTACTTC. With the rest looked up from the reference TRBV7-6 and TRBJ2-5 genes rather than sequenced, the full variable domain is GAGVSQSPRYKVTKRGQDVALRCDPISGHVSLYWYRQALGQGPEFLTYFNYEAQQDKSGLPNDRFSAERPEGSISTLTIQRTEQRDSAMYRCASSSPAGAKETQYFGPGTRLLVL.